This T cell receptor (beta chain) derives from a study of shared T cell receptors in the human thymus. Losses at the gene ends were 3 bases for V and 6 bases for J; bases not matched to a gene: 7. Germline V gene data show CDR1 as MDHEN and CDR2 as SYDVKM. This CDR3 has 15 residues. Method: immunoSEQ multiplex PCR; TCRdb's copy keeps in-frame clones and lacks some. In the table there are about 710,000 clones, approximately 87% of which are singletons. These same data were also listed under a study on human thymus T cells. That source adds: Thymic resections from corrective heart surgery supplied the tissue.

The chain has TRBV28 and TRBJ2-7; 11 bases line up with TRBD1. Sequencing was carried out using thymocytes. The receptor was isolated from a boy younger than two with a congenital heart defect. DNA of the CDR3: TGTGCCAGCAGTTTGACCGGACAGGGGGCAAGCGAGCAGTACTTC. Amino acids: CASSLTGQGASEQYF.